This T cell receptor beta chain was sequenced during a study of CD8 T cells in ankylosing spondylitis. Findings and caveats of the study: Past studies reported some motif variants in reactive arthritis synovial fluid and blood. As reported, disease-linked clones showed significant enrichment in matched ankylosing spondylitis synovial fluid.

This clonotype occurred many times. Its antigen is unknown. Trimming cost V 10 bases and J 5 bases; bases outside gene matches: 8. The V gene's germline CDR1 is MNHEY and CDR2 SMNVEV (reference sequence). CDR3 size: 13 residues. TCRdb reprocessed the 5' RACE reads with MiXCR, giving one entry per CDR3 protein. The sample records about 260,000 distinct CDR3 sequences, 20% to 30% being singletons. The TCR sequence derives from a male donor with ankylosing spondylitis or in good health (not recorded which). The chain recombines TRBV27 with TRBJ2-5; 9 bases match TRBD1. Sequencing input: blood, either unsorted or a sorted T cell fraction (not recorded which). CDR3: CATAGQGLETQYF. CDR3 sequence (DNA): TGTGCCACCGCGGGACAGGGTTTGGAGACCCAGTACTTC.